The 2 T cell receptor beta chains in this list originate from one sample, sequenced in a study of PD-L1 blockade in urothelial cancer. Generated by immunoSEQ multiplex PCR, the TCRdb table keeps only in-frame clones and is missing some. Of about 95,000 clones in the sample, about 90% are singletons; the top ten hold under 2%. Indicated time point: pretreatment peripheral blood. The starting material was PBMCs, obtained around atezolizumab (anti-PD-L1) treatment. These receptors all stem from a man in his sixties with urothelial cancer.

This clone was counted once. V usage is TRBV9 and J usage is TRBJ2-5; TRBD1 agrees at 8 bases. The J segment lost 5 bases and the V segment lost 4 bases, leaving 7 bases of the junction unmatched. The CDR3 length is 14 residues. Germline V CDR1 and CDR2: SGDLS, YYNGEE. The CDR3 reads CASSSTGGRETQYF. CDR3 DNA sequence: TGTGCCAGCAGCTCTACAGGGGGTAGGGAGACCCAGTACTTC.

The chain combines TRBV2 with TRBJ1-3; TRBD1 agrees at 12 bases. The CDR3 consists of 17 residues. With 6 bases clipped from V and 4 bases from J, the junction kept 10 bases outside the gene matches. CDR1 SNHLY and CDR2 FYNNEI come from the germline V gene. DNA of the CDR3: TGTGCCAGCAGGGGGGGACAGGGGGCAAGAGGAGGAAACACCATATATTTT. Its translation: CASRGGQGARGGNTIYF. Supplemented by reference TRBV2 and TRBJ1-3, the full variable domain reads EPEVTQTPSHQVTQMGQEVILRCVPISNHLYFYWYRQILGQKVEFLVSFYNNEISEKSEIFDDQFSVERPDGSNFTLKIRSTKLEDSAMYFCASRGGQGARGGNTIYFGEGSWLTVV.